The sequence of this TCR beta chain was determined in a study of blood T cell repertoires in COVID-19. V lost 4 bases, J lost 2 bases, and 9 bases lay in between. This CDR3 has 13 residues. Germline CDR1 and CDR2: SGHRS and YFSETQ. Method: immunoSEQ multiplex PCR; TCRdb's copy keeps in-frame clones and lacks some. The data show 350,000 or so clones, more than 70% seen once. This chain uses TRBV5-1 with TRBJ1-2; D unresolved. This TCR came from a woman aged 60-75 years with COVID-19, enrolled during active disease. Source material: peripheral blood. This CDR3 is CASSPHSNYGYTF. CDR3 sequence (DNA): TGCGCCAGCAGCCCCCATTCAAACTATGGCTACACCTTC.